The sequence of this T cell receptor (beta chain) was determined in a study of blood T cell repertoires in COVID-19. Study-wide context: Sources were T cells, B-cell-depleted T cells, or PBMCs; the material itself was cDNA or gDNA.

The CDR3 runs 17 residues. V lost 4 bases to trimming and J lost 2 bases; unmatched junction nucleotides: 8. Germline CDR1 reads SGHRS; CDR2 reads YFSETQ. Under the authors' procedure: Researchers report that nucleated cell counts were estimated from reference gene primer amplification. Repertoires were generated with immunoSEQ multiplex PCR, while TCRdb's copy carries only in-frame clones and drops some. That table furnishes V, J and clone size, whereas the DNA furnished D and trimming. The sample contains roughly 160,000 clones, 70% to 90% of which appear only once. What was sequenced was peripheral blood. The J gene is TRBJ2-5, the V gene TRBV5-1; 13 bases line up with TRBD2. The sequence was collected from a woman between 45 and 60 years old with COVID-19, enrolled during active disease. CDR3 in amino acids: CASSPRLAGGVQETQYF. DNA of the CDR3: TGCGCCAGCAGCCCAAGACTAGCGGGGGGCGTACAAGAGACCCAGTACTTC. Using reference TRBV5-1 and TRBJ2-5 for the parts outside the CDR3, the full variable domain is KAGVTQTPRYLIKTRGQQVTLSCSPISGHRSVSWYQQTPGQGLQFLFEYFSETQRNKGNFPGRFSGRQFSNSRSEMNVSTLELGDSALYLCASSPRLAGGVQETQYFGPGTRLLVL.